These T cell receptor beta chains were read from a single sample in a study of blood T cell repertoires in COVID-19. Here immunoSEQ multiplex PCR was the method, and the copy in TCRdb shows in-frame clones only, minus some. The sample holds just over 90,000 clones; about 80% are singletons and the top ten take 15% to 20%. Input material: peripheral blood. The receptor source for this set is a human donor in a cohort sampled during active COVID-19. Both conserved end residues are part of each CDR3. D genes are given only for firm matches. Clone size is given for some rows only: seen once, a few or many times, or a class if the clone is expanded.

>TRBV2|TRBJ2-5|TRBD1|once
CASSPDRAMKTQYF
TGTGCCAGCTCTCCGGACAGGGCCATGAAGACCCAGTACTTC
>TRBV6-4|TRBJ1-5|-|-
CASSDEDQPQHF
TGTGCCAGCAGTGACGAGGATCAGCCCCAGCATTTT
>TRBV24-1|TRBJ2-7|-|-
CATSDSSGQPYEQYF
TGTGCCACCAGTGATTCCTCGGGACAACCCTACGAGCAGTACTTC
>TRBV6-4|TRBJ2-5|-|-
CASSLKLPQVEGTQYF
TGTGCCAGCAGCTTGAAACTACCACAGGTAGAAGGGACCCAGTACTTC
>TRBV18|TRBJ2-3|-|-
CASSRAGSTDTQYF
TGTGCCAGCTCACGGGCAGGGTCCACAGATACGCAGTATTTT
>TRBV19|TRBJ2-6|-|-
CASRTANTGANVLTF
TGTGCCAGTAGGACAGCAAATACTGGGGCCAACGTCCTGACTTTC
>TRBV5-4|TRBJ1-1|-|-
CASSLDPGRSSNTEAFF
TGTGCCAGCAGCTTGGATCCAGGTCGGTCCTCAAACACTGAAGCTTTCTTT
>TRBV7-9|TRBJ1-4|-|few
CASSLGGFTEKLFF
TGTGCCAGCAGCTTAGGAGGGTTTACTGAAAAACTGTTTTTT
>TRBV7-2|TRBJ1-2|TRBD1|-
CASSSTRQGGYGYTF
TGTGCCAGCAGCTCAACCCGACAGGGAGGCTATGGCTACACCTTC
>TRBV4-1|TRBJ2-7|TRBD1|-
CASSQPGGGDEQYF
TGCGCCAGCAGCCAGCCAGGGGGCGGAGACGAGCAGTACTTC
>TRBV6-4|TRBJ1-6|-|-
CASSSLGGSSSPLHF
TGTGCCAGCAGTAGTCTAGGGGGTTCGAGTTCACCCCTCCACTTT
>TRBV28|TRBJ1-2|TRBD1|-
CASSSTGENYGYTF
TGTGCCAGCAGTTCCACAGGGGAAAACTATGGCTACACCTTC
>TRBV6-5|TRBJ2-1|TRBD1|few
CASSTGAPNLF
TGTGCCAGCAGCACAGGGGCCCCCAACCTCTTC
>TRBV12-3/TRBV12-4|TRBJ1-1|-|few
CASTPREGGVAFF
TGTGCCAGCACCCCTAGGGAGGGGGGGGTCGCTTTCTTT
>TRBV28|TRBJ1-2|-|once
CASTTGGSLYGYTF
TGTGCCAGCACGACGGGGGGGAGCCTCTATGGCTACACCTTC
>TRBV7-9|TRBJ1-6|TRBD1|-
CASSPADRANSPLHF
TGTGCCAGCAGCCCTGCCGACAGGGCAAATTCACCCCTCCACTTT
>TRBV4-1|TRBJ2-3|TRBD2|-
CASSPRLLAGVTDTQYF
TGCGCCAGCAGCCCTCGGCTCCTAGCGGGGGTCACAGATACGCAGTATTTT
>TRBV4-2|TRBJ2-2|TRBD2|few
CASSQSGANTGELFF
TGTGCCAGCAGCCAAAGCGGGGCGAACACCGGGGAGCTGTTTTTT
>TRBV6-6|TRBJ2-1|-|-
CASSRSSYNEQFF
TGTGCCAGCAGCCGCAGCTCCTACAATGAGCAGTTCTTC
>TRBV5-4|TRBJ2-7|TRBD1|-
CASSLAGTGSLYEQYF
TGTGCCAGCAGCTTGGCGGGGACAGGCAGCTTATACGAGCAGTACTTC
>TRBV6-1|TRBJ2-1|TRBD2|-
CASSELREGDEQFF
TGTGCCAGCAGTGAATTGCGGGAGGGGGATGAGCAGTTCTTC
>TRBV3-1/TRBV3-2|TRBJ1-2|-|-
CASSQYAGQSYGYTF
TGTGCCAGCAGCCAATACGCCGGACAGAGCTATGGCTACACCTTC
>TRBV3-1/TRBV3-2|TRBJ2-7|TRBD1|-
CASSPSRGQGALQYF
TGTGCCAGCAGCCCAAGCCGTGGCCAGGGGGCTTTGCAGTACTTC
>TRBV7-2|TRBJ2-1|-|-
CASSLALFREQFF
TGTGCCAGCAGCTTAGCGTTATTCAGGGAGCAGTTCTTC
>TRBV19|TRBJ1-6|TRBD1|-
CASSTTGVNSPLHF
TGTGCCAGTAGTACGACAGGGGTTAATTCACCCCTCCACTTT
>TRBV19|TRBJ2-2|-|-
CASSIDSSGELFF
TGTGCCAGTAGTATAGATTCCTCCGGGGAACTGTTTTTT
>TRBV27|TRBJ2-1|-|few
CASSSNQNAAEQFF
TGTGCCAGCAGTTCCAACCAGAACGCGGCGGAGCAGTTCTTC
>TRBV15|TRBJ2-2|TRBD2|few
CATSRDQGGFGPGELFF
TGTGCCACCAGCAGAGATCAGGGAGGGTTTGGTCCCGGGGAGCTGTTTTTT
>TRBV2|TRBJ2-3|-|-
CASSLTRTSTDTQYF
TGTGCCAGCAGTTTGACTAGAACTAGCACAGATACGCAGTATTTT
>TRBV28|TRBJ1-2|TRBD1|-
CASSPGGQGWTVYGYTF
TGTGCCAGCAGCCCGGGGGGACAGGGGTGGACAGTCTATGGCTACACCTTC
>TRBV6-5|TRBJ1-1|-|-
CASSYAGRMNTEAFF
TGTGCCAGCAGTTACGCAGGGCGGATGAACACTGAAGCTTTCTTT
>TRBV29-1|TRBJ2-7|TRBD1|-
CSVQQGSPYEQYF
TGCAGCGTCCAACAGGGGTCGCCCTACGAGCAGTACTTC
>TRBV6-6|TRBJ1-2|-|-
CASSSTYYGYTF
TGTGCCAGCAGTTCAACTTACTATGGCTACACCTTC
>TRBV21-1|TRBJ2-2|-|-
CASSKFSEGDTGELFF
TGTGCCAGCAGCAAATTTTCAGAAGGGGACACCGGGGAGCTGTTTTTT
>TRBV9|TRBJ2-7|TRBD1|-
CASSVAGTGGFYEQYF
TGTGCCAGCAGCGTAGCCGGGACAGGGGGCTTTTACGAGCAGTACTTC